This TCR beta chain is from a study of blood T cell repertoires in COVID-19. Study overall: From the United States, Italy and Spain came samples of acute and convalescent COVID-19. PBMCs, B-cell-depleted T cells, or T cells provided the cDNA or gDNA that made up the material.

How the authors handled the data: Reference gene primer amplification gave estimated nucleated cell counts. TCRdb keeps only in-frame clones here, not all; method: immunoSEQ multiplex PCR. Clonal size and the V and J genes are those of that table, whereas D and trimming came from the DNA. The sample has 150,000 to 200,000 clones; about 85% are singletons. This CDR3 contains 14 residues. Germline CDR1 and CDR2: SGHNT and YYREEE (reference sequence). Unmatched junction bases numbered 7, after V lost 4 bases and J lost 6 bases. The sequencing input was peripheral blood. The clonotype was recovered from a man in his sixties who had recovered from COVID-19. The V gene is TRBV5-4, the J gene TRBJ2-1; 7 bases line up with TRBD1. The CDR3 coding sequence is TGTGCCAGCAGCCCCGCACCAGGGGGCAATGAGCAGTTCTTC. It specifies CASSPAPGGNEQFF.